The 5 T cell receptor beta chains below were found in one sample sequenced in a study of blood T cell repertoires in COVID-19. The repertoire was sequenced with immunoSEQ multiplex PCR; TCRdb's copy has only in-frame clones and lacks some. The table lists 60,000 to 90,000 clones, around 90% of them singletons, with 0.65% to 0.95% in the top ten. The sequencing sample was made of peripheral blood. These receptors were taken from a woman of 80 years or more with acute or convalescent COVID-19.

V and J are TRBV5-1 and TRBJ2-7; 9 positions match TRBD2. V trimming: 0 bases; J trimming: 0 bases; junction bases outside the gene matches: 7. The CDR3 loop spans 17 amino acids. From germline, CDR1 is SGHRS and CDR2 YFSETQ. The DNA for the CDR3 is TGCGCCAGCAGCTTGGTACCTAGCGGGACTAGCTCCTACGAGCAGTACTTC. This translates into CASSLVPSGTSSYEQYF.

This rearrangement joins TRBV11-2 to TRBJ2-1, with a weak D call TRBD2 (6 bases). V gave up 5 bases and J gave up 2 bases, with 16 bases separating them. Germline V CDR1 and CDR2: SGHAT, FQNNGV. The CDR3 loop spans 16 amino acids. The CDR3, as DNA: TGTGCCAGCAGCCCCCCCCCGGGAGTGACCTACAATGAGCAGTTCTTC. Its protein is CASSPPPGVTYNEQFF.

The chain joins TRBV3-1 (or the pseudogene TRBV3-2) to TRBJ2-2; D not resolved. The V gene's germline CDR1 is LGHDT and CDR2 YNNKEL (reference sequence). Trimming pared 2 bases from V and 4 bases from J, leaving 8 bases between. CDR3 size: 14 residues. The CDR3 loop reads CASSQTPGTGELFF. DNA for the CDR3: TGTGCCAGCAGCCAAACTCCAGGCACCGGGGAGCTGTTTTTT.

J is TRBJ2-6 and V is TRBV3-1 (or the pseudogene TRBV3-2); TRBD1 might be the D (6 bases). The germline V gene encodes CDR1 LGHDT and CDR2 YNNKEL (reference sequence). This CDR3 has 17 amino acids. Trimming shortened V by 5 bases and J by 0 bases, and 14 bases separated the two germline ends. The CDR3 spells CASSNRDTDSGANVLTF. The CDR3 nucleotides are TGTGCCAGCAGCAACCGGGACACAGACTCTGGGGCCAACGTCCTGACTTTC.

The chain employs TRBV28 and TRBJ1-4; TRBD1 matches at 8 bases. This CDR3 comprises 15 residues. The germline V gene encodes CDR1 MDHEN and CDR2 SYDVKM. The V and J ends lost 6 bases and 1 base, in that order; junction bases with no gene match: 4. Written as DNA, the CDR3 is TGTGCCAGCAGGGACGACAGGGGAACTAATGAAAAACTGTTTTTT. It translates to CASRDDRGTNEKLFF.